This TCR beta chain was sequenced in a study of cytomegalovirus exposure and HLA in healthy donors. Study-wide findings and caveats: Per published reports, the classifier diagnosed cytomegalovirus status with high specificity and sensitivity. Usually a TCR sequence was rare, but some public TCRs were found in many donors. Later analysis suggested links between common viral pathogens and several top significant clusters.

A word on this clone: Its antigen is not known.

Germline V gene sequence: CDR1 MDHEN, CDR2 SYDVKM. The CDR3 length is 18 residues. V was trimmed by 4 bases and J by 0 bases, leaving 21 bases between them. Each donor's status was that of a healthy bone marrow donor. The PCR was carried out with 60 Vbeta primers and 13 Jbeta primers. The assay was immunoSEQ multiplex PCR, and TCRdb's table has in-frame clones only and misses some. The repertoire has about 88,000 clones, approximately 79% of them found once; the top ten carry around 2.5%. This chain connects TRBV28 to TRBJ1-1; D may be TRBD1 (5 bases). Sequences were obtained from PBMCs. This TCR derives from a man aged 25 to 40 in good health and CMV-seronegative. The CDR3 reads CASSWSRGLTLMNTEAFF. CDR3 coding DNA: TGTGCCAGCAGTTGGAGTAGGGGCCTAACCCTCATGAACACTGAAGCTTTCTTT.